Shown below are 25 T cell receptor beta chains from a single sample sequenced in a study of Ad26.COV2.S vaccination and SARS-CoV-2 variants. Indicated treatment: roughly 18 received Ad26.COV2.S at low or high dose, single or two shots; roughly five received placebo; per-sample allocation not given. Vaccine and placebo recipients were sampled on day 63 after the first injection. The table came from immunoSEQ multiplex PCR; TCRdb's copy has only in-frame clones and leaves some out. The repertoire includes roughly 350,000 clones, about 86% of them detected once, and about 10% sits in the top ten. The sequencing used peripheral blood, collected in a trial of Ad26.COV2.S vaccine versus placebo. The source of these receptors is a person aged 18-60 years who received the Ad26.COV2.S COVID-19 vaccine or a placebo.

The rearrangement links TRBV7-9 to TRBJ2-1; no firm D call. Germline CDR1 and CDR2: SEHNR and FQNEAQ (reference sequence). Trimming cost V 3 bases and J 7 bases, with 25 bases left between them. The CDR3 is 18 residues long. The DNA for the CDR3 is TGTGCCAGCAGCTTCATCACCCAGAGCGTTTTGTTTAGGAATGAGCAGTTCTTC. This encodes CASSFITQSVLFRNEQFF.

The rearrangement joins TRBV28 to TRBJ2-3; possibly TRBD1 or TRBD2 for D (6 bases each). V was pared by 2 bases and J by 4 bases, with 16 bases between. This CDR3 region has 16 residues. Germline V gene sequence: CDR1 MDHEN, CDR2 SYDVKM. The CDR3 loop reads CASSLGRGRYADTQYF. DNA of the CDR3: TGTGCCAGCAGTTTAGGTCGGGGGCGGTACGCAGATACGCAGTATTTT. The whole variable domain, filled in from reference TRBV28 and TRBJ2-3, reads DVKVTQSSRYLVKRTGEKVFLECVQDMDHENMFWYRQDPGLGLRLIYFSYDVKMKEKGDIPEGYSVSREKKERFSLILESASTNQTSMYLCASSLGRGRYADTQYFGPGTRLTVL.

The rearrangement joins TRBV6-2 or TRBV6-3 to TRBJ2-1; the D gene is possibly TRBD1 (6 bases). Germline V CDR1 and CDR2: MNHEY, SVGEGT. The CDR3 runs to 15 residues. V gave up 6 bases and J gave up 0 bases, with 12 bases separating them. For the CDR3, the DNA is TGTGCCAGCAGCATCTCGGACAGCTCCTACAATGAGCAGTTCTTC. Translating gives CASSISDSSYNEQFF.

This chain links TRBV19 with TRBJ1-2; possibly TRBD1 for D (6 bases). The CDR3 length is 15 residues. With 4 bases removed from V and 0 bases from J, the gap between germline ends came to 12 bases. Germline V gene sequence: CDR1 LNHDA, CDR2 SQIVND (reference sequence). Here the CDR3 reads CASSRTGTSNYGYTF. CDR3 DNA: TGTGCCAGTAGTAGAACAGGGACCTCTAACTATGGCTACACCTTC.

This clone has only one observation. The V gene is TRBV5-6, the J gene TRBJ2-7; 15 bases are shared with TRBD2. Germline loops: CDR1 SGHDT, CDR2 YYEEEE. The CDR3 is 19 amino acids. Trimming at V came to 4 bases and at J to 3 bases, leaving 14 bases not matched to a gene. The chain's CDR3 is CASSRPLPGLAGGVYEQYF. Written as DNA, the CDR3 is TGTGCCAGCAGCCGCCCTTTACCGGGACTAGCGGGAGGAGTCTACGAGCAGTACTTC.

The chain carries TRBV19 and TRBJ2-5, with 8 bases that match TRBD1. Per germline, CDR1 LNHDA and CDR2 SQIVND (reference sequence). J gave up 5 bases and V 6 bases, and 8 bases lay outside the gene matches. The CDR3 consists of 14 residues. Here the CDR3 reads CASSSGQGEETQYF. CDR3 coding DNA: TGTGCCAGTAGCTCTGGACAGGGTGAGGAGACCCAGTACTTC.

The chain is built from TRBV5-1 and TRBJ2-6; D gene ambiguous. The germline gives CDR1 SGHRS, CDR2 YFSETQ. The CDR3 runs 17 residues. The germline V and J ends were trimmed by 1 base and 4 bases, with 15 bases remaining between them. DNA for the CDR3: TGCGCCAGCAGCTTGAGTAGCCCCCGCGGAGGGGCCAACGTCCTGACTTTC. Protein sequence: CASSLSSPRGGANVLTF. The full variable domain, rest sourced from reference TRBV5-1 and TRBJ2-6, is KAGVTQTPRYLIKTRGQQVTLSCSPISGHRSVSWYQQTPGQGLQFLFEYFSETQRNKGNFPGRFSGRQFSNSRSEMNVSTLELGDSALYLCASSLSSPRGGANVLTFGAGSRLTVL.

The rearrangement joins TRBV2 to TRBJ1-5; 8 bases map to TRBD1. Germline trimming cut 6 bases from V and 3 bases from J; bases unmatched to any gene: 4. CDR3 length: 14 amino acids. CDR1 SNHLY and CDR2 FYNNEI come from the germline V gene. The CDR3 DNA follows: TGTGCCAGCAGAGGGACAGGAACCAATCAGCCCCAGCATTTT. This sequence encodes CASRGTGTNQPQHF.

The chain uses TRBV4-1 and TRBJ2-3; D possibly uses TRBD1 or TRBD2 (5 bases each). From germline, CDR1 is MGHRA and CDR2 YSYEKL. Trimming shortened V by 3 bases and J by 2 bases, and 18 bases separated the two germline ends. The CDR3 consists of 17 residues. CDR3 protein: CASSQREGDGFTDTQYF. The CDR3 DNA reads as TGCGCCAGCAGCCAGAGAGAAGGGGACGGTTTCACAGATACGCAGTATTTT.

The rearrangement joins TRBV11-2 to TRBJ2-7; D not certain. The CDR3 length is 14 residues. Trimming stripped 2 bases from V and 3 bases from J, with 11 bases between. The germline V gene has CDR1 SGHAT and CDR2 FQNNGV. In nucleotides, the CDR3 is TGTGCCAGCAGCTTATTTGGCGGCCACTACGAGCAGTACTTC. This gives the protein CASSLFGGHYEQYF.

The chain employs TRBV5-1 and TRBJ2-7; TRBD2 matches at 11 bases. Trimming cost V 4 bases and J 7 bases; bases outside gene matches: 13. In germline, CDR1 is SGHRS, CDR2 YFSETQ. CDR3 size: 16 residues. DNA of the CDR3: TGCGCCAGCAGCAAGACTAGCGGGGCCTCTCAGGGGGAGCAGTACTTC. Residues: CASSKTSGASQGEQYF.

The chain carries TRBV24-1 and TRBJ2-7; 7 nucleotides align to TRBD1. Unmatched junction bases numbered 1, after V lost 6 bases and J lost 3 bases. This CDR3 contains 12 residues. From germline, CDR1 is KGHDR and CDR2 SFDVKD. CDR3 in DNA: TGTGCCACCAGTCACAGGGGCTACGAGCAGTACTTC. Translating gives CATSHRGYEQYF.

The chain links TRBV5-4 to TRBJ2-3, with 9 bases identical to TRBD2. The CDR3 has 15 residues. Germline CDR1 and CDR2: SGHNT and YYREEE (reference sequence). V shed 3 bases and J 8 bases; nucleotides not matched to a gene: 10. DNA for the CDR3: TGTGCCAGCAGCTCCGGGACTAGCAACCCCACTACGCAGTATTTT. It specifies CASSSGTSNPTTQYF.

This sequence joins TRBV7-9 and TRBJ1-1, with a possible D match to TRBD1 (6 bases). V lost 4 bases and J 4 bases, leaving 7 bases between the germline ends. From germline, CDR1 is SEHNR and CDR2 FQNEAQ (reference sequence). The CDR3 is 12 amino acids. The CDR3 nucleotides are TGTGCCAGCAGCTGGGACACCACTGAAGCTTTCTTT. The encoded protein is CASSWDTTEAFF. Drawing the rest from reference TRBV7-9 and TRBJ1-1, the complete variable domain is DTGVSQNPRHKITKRGQNVTFRCDPISEHNRLYWYRQTLGQGPEFLTYFQNEAQLEKSRLLSDRFSAERPKGSFSTLEIQRTEQGDSAMYLCASSWDTTEAFFGQGTRLTVV.

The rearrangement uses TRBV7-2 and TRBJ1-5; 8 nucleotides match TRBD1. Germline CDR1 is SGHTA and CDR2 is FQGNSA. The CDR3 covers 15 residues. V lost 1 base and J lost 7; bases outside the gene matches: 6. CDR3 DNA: TGTGCCAGCAGCTTAGGGGACAGGAACAGGCAGCCCCAGCATTTT. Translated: CASSLGDRNRQPQHF.

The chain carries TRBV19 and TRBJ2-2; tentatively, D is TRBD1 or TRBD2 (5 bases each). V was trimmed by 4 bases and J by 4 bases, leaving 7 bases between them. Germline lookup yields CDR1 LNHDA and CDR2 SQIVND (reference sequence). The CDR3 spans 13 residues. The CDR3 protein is CASSTGTTGELFF. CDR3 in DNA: TGTGCCAGTAGTACGGGGACCACCGGGGAGCTGTTTTTT.

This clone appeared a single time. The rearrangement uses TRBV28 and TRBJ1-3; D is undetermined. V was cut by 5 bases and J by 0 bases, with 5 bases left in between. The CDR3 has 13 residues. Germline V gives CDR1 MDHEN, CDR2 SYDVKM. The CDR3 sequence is CASSRRSGNTIYF. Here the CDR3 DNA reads TGTGCCAGCAGTCGTCGCTCTGGAAACACCATATATTTT.

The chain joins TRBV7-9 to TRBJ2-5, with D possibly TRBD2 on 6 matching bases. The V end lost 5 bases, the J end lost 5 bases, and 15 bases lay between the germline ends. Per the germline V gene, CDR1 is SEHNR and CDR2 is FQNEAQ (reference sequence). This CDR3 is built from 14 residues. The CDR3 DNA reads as TGTGCCAGCAGCCCATCGGGGGTAAGGGAGACCCAGTACTTC. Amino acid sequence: CASSPSGVRETQYF.

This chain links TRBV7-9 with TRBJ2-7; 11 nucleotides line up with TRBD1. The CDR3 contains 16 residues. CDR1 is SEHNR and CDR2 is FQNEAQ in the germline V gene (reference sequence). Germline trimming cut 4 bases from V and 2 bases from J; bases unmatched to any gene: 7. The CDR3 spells CASSSGGGQGAYEQYF. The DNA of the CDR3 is TGTGCCAGCAGCTCCGGCGGGGGACAGGGGGCCTACGAGCAGTACTTC.

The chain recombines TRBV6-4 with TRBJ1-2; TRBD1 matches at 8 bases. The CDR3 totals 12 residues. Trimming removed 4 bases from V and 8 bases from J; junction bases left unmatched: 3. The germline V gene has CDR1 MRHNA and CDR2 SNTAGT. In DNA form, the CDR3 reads TGTGCCAGCAGTGCAGGGGGCGGCGGCTACACCTTC. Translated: CASSAGGGGYTF.

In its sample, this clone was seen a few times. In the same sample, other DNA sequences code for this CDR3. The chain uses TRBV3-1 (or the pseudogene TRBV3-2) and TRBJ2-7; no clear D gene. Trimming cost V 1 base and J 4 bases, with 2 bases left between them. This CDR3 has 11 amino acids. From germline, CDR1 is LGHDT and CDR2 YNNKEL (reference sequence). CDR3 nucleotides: TGTGCCAGCAGCCAAGGGTACGAGCAGTACTTC. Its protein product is CASSQGYEQYF.

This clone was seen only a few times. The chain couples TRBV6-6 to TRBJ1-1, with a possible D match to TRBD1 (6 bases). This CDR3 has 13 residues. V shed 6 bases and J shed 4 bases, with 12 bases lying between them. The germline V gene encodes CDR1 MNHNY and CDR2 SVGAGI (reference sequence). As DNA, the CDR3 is TGTGCCAGCAGAGACAGGCGCGGCACTGAAGCTTTCTTT. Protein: CASRDRRGTEAFF.

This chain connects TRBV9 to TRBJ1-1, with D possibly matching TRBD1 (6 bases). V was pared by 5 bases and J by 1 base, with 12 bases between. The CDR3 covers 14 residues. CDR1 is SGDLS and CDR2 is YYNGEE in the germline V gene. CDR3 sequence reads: CASSRRGSNTEAFF. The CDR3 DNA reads TGTGCCAGCAGTCGGAGGGGGTCGAACACTGAAGCTTTCTTT.

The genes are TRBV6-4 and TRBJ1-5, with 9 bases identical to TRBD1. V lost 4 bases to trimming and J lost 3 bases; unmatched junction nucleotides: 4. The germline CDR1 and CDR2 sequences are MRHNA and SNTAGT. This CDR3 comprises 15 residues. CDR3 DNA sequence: TGTGCCAGCAGTGGACAGGGGGGTGACAATCAGCCCCAGCATTTT. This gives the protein CASSGQGGDNQPQHF.

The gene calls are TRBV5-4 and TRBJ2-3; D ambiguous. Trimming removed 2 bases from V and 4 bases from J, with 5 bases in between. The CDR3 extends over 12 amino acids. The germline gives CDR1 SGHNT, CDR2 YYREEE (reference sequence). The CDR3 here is CASSLAADTQYF. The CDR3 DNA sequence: TGTGCCAGCAGCTTAGCTGCAGATACGCAGTATTTT.